This T cell receptor (beta chain) was documented in a study of Graves' ophthalmopathy and Graves' hyperthyroidism. Amplification from RNA transcripts yielded the TCR beta CDR3 regions. A first-round RT-PCR used HTBI primers, followed by a second-round multiplex PCR. MiXCR, run by TCRdb on the multiplex PCR reads, gives a single entry per CDR3 protein. This table has about 660,000 distinct CDR3 sequences, about two fifths appearing once. With 2 bases removed from V and 9 bases from J, the gap between germline ends came to 14 bases. Germline CDR1 reads LGHDT; CDR2 reads YNNKEL (reference sequence). CDR3 length equals 14 residues.

This clonotype was obtained from an adult man with Graves' ophthalmopathy. V is TRBV3-1 and J is TRBJ1-3; maybe TRBD1 (6 bases). The source material was peripheral blood. CDR3 DNA sequence: TGTGCCAGCAGCCAAACGCGGACAGCGGGCACCATATATTTT. This encodes CASSQTRTAGTIYF.